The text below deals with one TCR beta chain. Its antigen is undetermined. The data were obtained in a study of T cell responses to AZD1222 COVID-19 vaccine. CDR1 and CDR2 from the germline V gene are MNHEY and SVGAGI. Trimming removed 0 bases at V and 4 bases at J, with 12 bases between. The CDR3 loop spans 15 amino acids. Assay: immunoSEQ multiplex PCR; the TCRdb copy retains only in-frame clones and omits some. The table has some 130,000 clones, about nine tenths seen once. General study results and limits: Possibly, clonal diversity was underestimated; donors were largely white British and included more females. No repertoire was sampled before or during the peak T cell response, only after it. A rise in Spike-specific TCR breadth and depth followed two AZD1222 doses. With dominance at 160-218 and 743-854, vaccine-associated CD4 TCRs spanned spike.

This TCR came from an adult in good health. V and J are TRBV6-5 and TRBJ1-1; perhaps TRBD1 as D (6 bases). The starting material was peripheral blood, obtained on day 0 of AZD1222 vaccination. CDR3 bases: TGTGCCAGCAGTTACTCCCGGGGGCGGAGCACTGAAGCTTTCTTT. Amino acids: CASSYSRGRSTEAFF.